This T cell receptor (beta chain) was sequenced for a study of response to subunit inactivated influenza vaccine. TCRdb redid the calling of the RT-PCR reads with MiXCR, one entry per CDR3 protein. The sample includes about 500,000 distinct CDR3 sequences, about 7.2% of them seen just once. Only a few counts were recorded for this clonotype. What it binds is unknown. The study, taken as a whole, reports: Every seasonal influenza vaccination brings in few new T cells, the authors suggested.

Between the trimmed V and J ends, which lost 6 bases and 2 bases, there was a span of 19 bases. CDR1 and CDR2 (germline): MGHDK, SYGVNS. The CDR3 runs to 16 residues. This TCR derives from a man aged 50 to 75 who received an inactivated influenza vaccine. Material: PBMCs from blood, obtained less than 30 months after vaccination. The rearrangement uses TRBV25-1 and TRBJ1-2, with a weak D call TRBD1 (5 bases). In DNA, the CDR3 is TGTGCCAGCAGCCCTACTCGGGGACCGTTAAACTATGGCTACACCTTC. It specifies CASSPTRGPLNYGYTF.